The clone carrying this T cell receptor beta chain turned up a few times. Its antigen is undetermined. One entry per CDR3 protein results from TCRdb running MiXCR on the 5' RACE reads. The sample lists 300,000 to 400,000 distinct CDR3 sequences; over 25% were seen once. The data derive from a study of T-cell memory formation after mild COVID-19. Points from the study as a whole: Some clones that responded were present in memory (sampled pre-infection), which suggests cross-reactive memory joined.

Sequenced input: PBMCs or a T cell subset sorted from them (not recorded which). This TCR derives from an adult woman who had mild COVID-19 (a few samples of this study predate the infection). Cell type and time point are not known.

The chain's CDR3 is CASSPGQGPAGELFF. The CDR3 bases are TGCGCCAGCAGCCCCGGACAGGGACCGGCCGGGGAGCTGTTTTTT. The chain joins TRBV4-1 to TRBJ2-2; 8 positions agree with TRBD1. Losses at the gene ends were 4 bases for V and 6 bases for J; bases not matched to a gene: 7. CDR3 length: 15 residues. The V gene's germline CDR1 is MGHRA and CDR2 YSYEKL.